This T cell receptor beta chain was identified in a study of cytomegalovirus exposure and HLA in healthy donors. TCRdb keeps only in-frame clones here, not all; method: immunoSEQ multiplex PCR. This table has tens of thousands of clones, around four fifths appearing once. Sequenced input: PBMCs. This TCR was sampled from a man aged 30 to 45 in good health and CMV-seronegative.

The CDR3 sequence: CASSSGQGTYEQYF. CDR3 coding DNA: TGTGCCAGCAGCTCGGGACAGGGAACCTACGAGCAGTACTTC. The J gene is TRBJ2-7, the V gene TRBV28; 9 bases agree with TRBD1. The germline CDR1 and CDR2 sequences are MDHEN and SYDVKM. With 6 bases clipped from V and 2 bases from J, the junction kept 5 bases outside the gene matches. This CDR3 has 14 residues.